This T cell receptor (beta chain) was identified during a study of shared clonotypes between healthy human individuals. General observations from the study: Shared clonotypes across all four donors exceeded non-shared ones in generation probability. Some naive CD4 clonotypes, around 5%, turned up in common across several donors.

V dropped 6 bases and J dropped 0 bases, with 8 bases sitting between them. Germline V gene lookup returns CDR1 MDHEN and CDR2 SYDVKM. This CDR3 is 13 amino acids long. This table comes from immunoSEQ multiplex PCR, and its TCRdb copy is limited to in-frame clones, with some not included. This table holds approximately 2.5 million clones, approximately 93% found once. About this clone itself: Its target is not known.

The chain uses TRBV28 and TRBJ1-1; tentatively, D is TRBD1 (6 bases). The sample was naive CD4+ T cells from PBMCs. The sample's subset: CD45RA+ positively selected. The receptor comes from a man between 18 and 35 years old in good health. Some clones in this sample may be carry-over from other donors' samples. Here the CDR3 DNA reads TGTGCCAGCAGGGACAGCTTGAACACTGAAGCTTTCTTT. The encoded protein is CASRDSLNTEAFF.